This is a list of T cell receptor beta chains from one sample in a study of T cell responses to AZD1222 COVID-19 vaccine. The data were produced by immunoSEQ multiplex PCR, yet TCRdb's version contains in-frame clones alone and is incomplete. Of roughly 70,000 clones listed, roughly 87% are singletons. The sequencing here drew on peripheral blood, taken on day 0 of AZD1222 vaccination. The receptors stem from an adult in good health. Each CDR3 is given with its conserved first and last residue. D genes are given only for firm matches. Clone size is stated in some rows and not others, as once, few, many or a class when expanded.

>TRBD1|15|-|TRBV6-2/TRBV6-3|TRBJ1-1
TGTGCCAGCAGTTTGACAGGGCGCATGAACACTGAAGCTTTCTTT
CASSLTGRMNTEAFF
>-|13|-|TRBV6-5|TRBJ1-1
TGTGCCAGCAAGCGGGGGAAGGACACTGAAGCTTTCTTT
CASKRGKDTEAFF
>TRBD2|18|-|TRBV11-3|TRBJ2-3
TGTGCCAGCAGCCGACGGACTAGCGGGAGTATGGGGTCAGATACGCAGTATTTT
CASSRRTSGSMGSDTQYF
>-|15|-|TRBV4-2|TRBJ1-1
TGTGCCAGCAGCCAAGCGATAGCGATATACACTGAAGCTTTCTTT
CASSQAIAIYTEAFF
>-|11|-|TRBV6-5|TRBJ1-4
TGTGCCAGCCGGCCTCAGGAAAAACTGTTTTTT
CASRPQEKLFF
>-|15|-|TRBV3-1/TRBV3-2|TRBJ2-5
TGTGCCAGCAGCCCCCGGGCCGGGTACCAAGAGACCCAGTACTTC
CASSPRAGYQETQYF
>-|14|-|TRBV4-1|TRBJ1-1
TGCGCCAGCAGCTTACAAACCTTGAACACTGAAGCTTTCTTT
CASSLQTLNTEAFF
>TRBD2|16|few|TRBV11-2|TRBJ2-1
TGTGCCAGCAGCTTAGATCCAGGACTAGGCCGGAATGAGCAGTTCTTC
CASSLDPGLGRNEQFF
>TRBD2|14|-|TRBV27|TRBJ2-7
TGTGCCAGCAGTTACGAGCGGGAGGGGTACGAGCAGTACTTC
CASSYEREGYEQYF
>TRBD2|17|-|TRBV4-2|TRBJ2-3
TGTGCCAGCAGCCAAGGGGTGGCGGGAGGGTTAACAGATACGCAGTATTTT
CASSQGVAGGLTDTQYF
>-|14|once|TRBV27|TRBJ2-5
TGTGCCAGTGGGCAGTGGGGGGGCGAGGAGACCCAGTACTTC
CASGQWGGEETQYF
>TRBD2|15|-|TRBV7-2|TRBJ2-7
TGTGCCAGCAGCGCGAGCGGGGGGGCCCCCTACGAGCAGTACTTC
CASSASGGAPYEQYF
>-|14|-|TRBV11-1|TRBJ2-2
TGTGCCAGCAGCCCCGCGCGGGGTAACGGGGAGCTGTTTTTT
CASSPARGNGELFF
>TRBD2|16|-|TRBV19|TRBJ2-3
TGTGCCAGTAGTATCTTTACTGCAGCGGGGACAGATACGCAGTATTTT
CASSIFTAAGTDTQYF
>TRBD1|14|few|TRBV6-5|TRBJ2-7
TGTGCCAGCAGTTACGGGGACAGCTCCTACGAGCAGTACTTC
CASSYGDSSYEQYF